This TCR beta chain was identified in a study of blood T cells in healthy people across ages. Study-level results: CMV status of donors was unknown, possibly confounding expanded clonotype changes. Per-million-T-cell TCR beta diversity fell roughly linearly with age. Diversity was higher, and naive CD4+ cells more numerous, in long-lived donors than in aged donors. No conclusive comparison of naive versus antigen-experienced cells was possible with unsorted PBMCs.

This clonotype was detected many times. What it binds is not known. A second PCR, run for roughly 7 to 12 cycles, used a sample-barcoded 5' primer plus a J-beta primer mix. Using its own MiXCR run on the 5' RACE reads, TCRdb lists one record per CDR3 protein. This table holds over 600,000 distinct CDR3 sequences, approximately 40% found once. The receptor was derived from a man older than 75 in good health. The sequenced material came from blood.

The chain's CDR3 is CASSLENLAGVTGELFF. The DNA of the CDR3 is TGTGCCAGCAGCTTAGAAAATTTAGCGGGAGTTACCGGGGAGCTGTTTTTT. This rearrangement joins TRBV11-2 to TRBJ2-2, with 9 bases identical to TRBD2. V lost 0 bases and J lost 5; bases outside the gene matches: 7. Germline CDR1 SGHAT, CDR2 FQNNGV. The CDR3 consists of 17 residues.